This T cell receptor beta chain emerged from a study of shared clonotypes between healthy human individuals (TCRdb year 2020). With regard to the full study: The cohort included three men and a couple of women between 18 and 49 years of age. To increase sequencing depth and limit assay-specific biases, different laboratories used diverse techniques to prepare libraries and sequence TCR repertoires. Per donor, three plates each were used for CD4 naive and CD4 memory, two for CD8 naive, and one for CD8 memory. The study deeply sequenced blood TCR repertoires of five healthy adults to estimate repertoire size and the extent of clonotype sharing between individuals. Each donor's leukapheresis produced roughly between roughly 0.94 and 9.5 billion PBMCs.

Healthy HIV-negative adults with no recently reported acute infections or vaccinations were included as donors. Every donor was a Caucasian adult residing in Nashville, Tennessee, USA. CD4+ T cells were enriched by magnetic negative selection; naive cells were then positively selected on CD45RA, and the negative fraction formed the memory subset. Blood was obtained by leukapheresis, after which PBMCs were separated by Ficoll-Histopaque density gradient centrifugation and cryopreserved in liquid nitrogen vapor phase. Analytical flow cytometry was used to check the purity and quantity of every magnetically sorted T cell population. Genomic DNA was isolated from every sorted fraction and measured by UV absorbance on a Nanodrop 2000c. The cysteine opens and the phenylalanine closes a CDR3 of 16 amino acids. Of the read, only the CDR3 DNA is kept; its 48 bases are in frame from base 1. Sequences SGDLS (CDR1) and YYNGEE (CDR2) are obtained from the germline V gene. V is cut back by 2 bases and J by 5 bases, with 9 bases in the junction unmatched.

Using the deep immunoSEQ assay, TCR CDR3 regions were amplified from genomic DNA by multiplex PCR. Genomic DNA extracted from each cell subset was distributed evenly over all wells of several immunoSEQ 96-well plates, and each plate served as one replicate. For sorted subsets, approximately 200 ng of genomic DNA, equivalent to some 30,000 T cell genomes, went into each replicate PCR. The purified libraries were quantified using a Qubit 3.0 fluorometer, sized with a Bioanalyzer 2100, and then quantified again using the KAPA Library Quantification kit. Each immunoSEQ 96-well plate was sequenced on its own single-read 150-cycle Illumina NextSeq 550 flow cell. On the authors' methods: Because the immunoSEQ output held only junctional sequences and lacked quality scores, the filtering could not match the filtering applied to full-length reads. Sequences were annotated with PyIR, a Python wrapper for IgBLAST v1.9, and V/J genes and CDR3 were assigned using IMGT germline references. Any read was removed if the V/J assignment was weak (E-value above 1e-6), the CDR3 was missing, or the read contained stop codons, out-of-frame junctions, or ambiguous translated residues. V3J clonotypes were defined as sequences sharing the same inferred V gene, J gene, and CDR3 amino acid sequence. Percentage overlap between repertoires was computed as shared unique clonotypes divided by the size of the smaller repertoire. RTK rarefaction, the Chao1 estimator, and Recon v2.1 estimates of unobserved clonotypes were used to assess repertoire richness. Generation probabilities were computed with OLGA for all TCRbeta clonotypes obtained by the gDNA method from a handful of donors. The table was pulled from immuneACCESS by TCRdb, which kept in-frame rearrangements only. Such tables lose some clones; where checked, under half of the loss comes from unresolved V genes, and the rest has no known cause. The V and J calls and clone size were taken over from that table, and D and trimming were inferred from the DNA. The sample records some 1.4 million clones, around 97% of which are singletons. Together, the top ten hold about 1% of the sample.

With respect to this clone: Its specific antigen is unknown. Nothing much larger sits one base from this clone, and base qualities are not available. Within the sample, other DNA sequences also encode this same CDR3.

What the work shows at the level of the full study, not this receptor alone: Larger estimated clonotype richness was generally found for naive subsets than for memory subsets. Because the study included a small number of donors, the genetic and exposure-history diversity represented was limited. Based on pairwise subsampling, the degree of clonotype sharing among donors was expected to be affected by sequencing depth. Around 5% of naive CD4, around 4% of naive CD8, approximately 2% of memory CD4, and approximately 0.4% of memory CD8 clonotypes were shared across a few donors. Incomplete sequencing was indicated by rarefaction of sorted-subset datasets, despite the large sequencing depth. Compared with non-shared clonotypes, clonotypes shared by all four sorted-subset donors had higher generation probabilities. Sampling was restricted to blood, and TCR repertoires in tissue are likely to differ from TCR repertoires in blood.

The sequenced material came from naive CD4+ T cells sorted from blood. The cell subset or site label for this specimen denotes: CD45RA+ positively selected. Rearrangement joined TRBV9 to TRBJ2-2; 7 central nucleotides agree with TRBD2. The source of this sequence is a man aged 25-45 years in good health. The DNA reads as follows: TGTGCCAGCAGCGTGGGGCCGGGGGGATTAACCGGGGAGCTGTTTTTT. Its translation reads: CASSVGPGGLTGELFF.